This entry describes one T cell receptor beta chain. The data were taken from a study of OX40 agonist ivuxolimab in advanced cancers. Study information: Partial responses occurred in Three dose-escalation patients, one with hepatocellular carcinoma and two with cutaneous melanoma.

Using immunoSEQ multiplex PCR, the repertoire was profiled, and TCRdb retains in-frame clones only, with some absent. The sample shows approximately 38,000 clones, around 87% of them seen only once. V was pared by 5 bases and J by 7 bases, with 9 bases of the junction left unmatched. The CDR3 spans 15 residues. The germline CDR1 and CDR2 sequences are SEHNR and FQNEAQ (reference sequence). The material was CD4+ or CD8+ T cells sorted from blood, obtained in a trial of the OX40 agonist ivuxolimab. The rearrangement joins TRBV7-9 to TRBJ2-7; 12 bases line up with TRBD2. The clonotype originates from an adult with an advanced solid tumor such as melanoma, head and neck, liver or kidney cancer. CDR3 sequence: CASSPSGGAYWEQYF. CDR3 in DNA: TGTGCCAGCAGCCCTAGCGGGGGGGCCTACTGGGAGCAGTACTTC.